This entry features one T cell receptor (beta chain) sequence. Its antigen remains unidentified. This entry is derived from a study of beta chain features in type 1 diabetes. Findings of the study overall: The study found fewer insertions and more deletions at VDJ junctions in type 1 diabetes patients. PCR might preferentially amplify shorter templates, equally in patients and controls. Patients with Type 1 diabetes showed moderately but significantly shorter TCRB CDR3s in all four CD4+ subsets.

Trimming removed 3 bases at V and 6 bases at J, with 21 bases between. CDR3 length: 17 residues. Cells sorted by CD45RO/CCR7/CD25/CD127/CD95/CD27 comprised CD4+ naive, central memory, regulatory and stem cell-like memory cells. Every bit of the isolated RNA underwent reverse transcription, so sequencing read expressed TCRB transcripts. Some clones are missing from TCRdb's copy, which holds only in-frame ones; the method was immunoSEQ multiplex PCR. The profile shows about 650,000 clones, about an eighth of them singletons. The sample comprised naive CD4+ T cells from blood. The V gene is TRBV23-1, the J gene TRBJ1-5; possible D gene TRBD1, 6 bases. TRBV23-1 counts as an open reading frame of uncertain function. This clonotype was obtained from a man younger than 40 with type 1 diabetes. CDR3 amino acids: CASSHPNSGGEVQPQHF. In nucleotides, the CDR3 is TGCGCCAGCAGTCATCCGAACTCCGGGGGCGAGGTTCAGCCCCAGCATTTT.